This T cell receptor beta chain is drawn from a study of spatial heterogeneity in lung cancer. Background on the study: The study consistently detected more beta-chain than alpha-chain sequences.

A unique molecular identifier was carried by every single TCR cDNA molecule. TCRdb ran MiXCR on the 5' RACE reads and lists one entry per CDR3 protein. Here the sample spans around 60,000 distinct CDR3 sequences, 8.4% being singletons. With respect to this clonotype: Its matching antigen is unknown.

Points from the study as a whole: Resection blood, more than follow-up blood, showed ubiquitous expanded tumor TCRs.

Documented time point: sample taken at primary tumor resection. Extraction of whole RNA from tumor, nontumor lung or frozen PBMC preceded unsorted sequencing. The donor population consisted of over 55 patients with untreated, early-stage non-small cell lung cancer. The V and J ends lost 7 bases and 0 bases, in that order; junction bases with no gene match: 12. The CDR3 extends over 17 amino acids. The germline gives CDR1 SQVTM, CDR2 ANQGSEA. The sample consisted of PBMCs, taken at surgery. This chain joins TRBV29-1 and TRBJ2-6; 7 bases are a match to TRBD2. The TCR was taken from a female donor with early-stage non-small cell lung cancer. The chain's CDR3 is CSAGGSPPGSGANVLTF. CDR3 nucleotides: TGCAGCGCTGGCGGGAGCCCCCCGGGCTCTGGGGCCAACGTCCTGACTTTC.